The sequence of this TCR beta chain was determined in a study of PD-1 blockade in classical Hodgkin lymphoma (dated by TCRdb to 2020 to 2021). Background on the whole study: Nivolumab dosing was 3 mg/kg intravenously every 2 weeks, continuing until either disease progression or unacceptable toxicity. The study used CyTOF and TCR beta sequencing to define a peripheral blood immune signature of response to PD-1 blockade in classical Hodgkin lymphoma. Overall study results and their limits: CD4+ but not CD8+ TCR diversity rose significantly by C4D1 (p=0.0027 vs p=0.16), most apparent in complete responders (p=0.02). Baseline diversity similar to that of newly diagnosed patients was observed in trial patients achieving complete response, whereas significantly lower diversity was observed in partial responders and progressors. Patients starting nivolumab less than 1 year after ASCT had lower diversity and were excluded from later analyses to avoid confounding by immune reconstitution. The study was restricted to a single clinical trial cohort, and the causes of repertoire differences, possibly disease activity or prior therapy, were left undefined. Baseline TCR diversity was reported as lower in newly diagnosed patients than in healthy donors, and lower still in relapsed/refractory patients.

Cut back by 1 base and 4 bases, the V and J ends lie 8 bases apart. From the germline V gene (reference sequence), CDR1 is SEHNR and CDR2 is FQNEAQ. The CDR3 starts with the cysteine, ends with the phenylalanine, and has 14 residues. The read is trimmed to its CDR3 DNA, 42 bases read in frame from base 1. For this clone: It lacks a known antigen. No qualities accompany the bases; no much larger clone lies one base away. Other DNA sequences from this sample encode an identical CDR3 as well.

This sample's time point label indicates: cycle 4 day 1 (C4D1), after more than five weeks of nivolumab. Every trial patient had relapsed following autologous stem cell transplantation, and prior brentuximab vedotin exposure was what differed among cohorts A, B and C. The trial cohort included 55 to 65 patients with relapsed/refractory classical Hodgkin lymphoma, and each patient had a best overall response of complete response, partial response or progressive disease. In the multi-cohort phase II CheckMate 205 trial, trial patients received single-agent nivolumab. An independent review committee assessed best overall response by applying the 2007 International Working Group response criteria. Trial PBMCs were collected just before the start of nivolumab (C1D1) and during therapy at cycle 2 day 1 and cycle 4 day 1. Peripheral blood was collected in 8 mL Vacutainer Cell Preparation Tubes, from which PBMCs were isolated by centrifugation and then cryopreserved.

The Qiagen DNeasy kit was used to extract genomic DNA from unsorted PBMCs and from the negatively selected CD4+ and CD8+ fractions. Using primers that anneal to V and J segments, immunoSEQ multiplex PCR amplified the TCR beta CDR3 regions. A synthetic immune receptor repertoire was used to minimize amplification bias, and any residual bias was removed computationally once sequencing was done. The original pipeline was this. Custom Python scripts were used to quantify repertoire diversity as the Shannon entropy index. Unsorted, CD4+ and CD8+ repertoires were analyzed separately, except in combined analyses where CD4+ and CD8+ sequences were merged in silico. Clonal expansion was defined as a frequency increase of at least 2-fold after treatment compared with C1D1, and clones undetected at baseline were assigned a pseudocount of 0.5. Singleton clones were defined as clones with 0 or 1 copy at C1D1, and non-singleton clones were defined as clones with 2 or more copies. Clones expanded in unsorted samples were annotated as CD4+, CD8+ or unknown by matching protein sequences in sorted samples from the same patient. Diversity changes from C1D1 to C4D1 were tested in paired samples using Wilcoxon tests. TCRdb took this table from immuneACCESS and kept in-frame rearrangements with V and J called. Such tables lack part of the clones; where checked against another copy, unresolved V genes explain under half of the gap, and the rest is unexplained. The D gene and trimming were derived from the DNA, and the V and J assignments and clone size from that table. This sample gives roughly 50,000 clones in total; around nine tenths of them show up just once. Jointly, the top ten make up about 6.7% of the sample.

This TCR was recovered from a human donor with classical Hodgkin lymphoma. The chain uses TRBV7-9 and TRBJ1-3; no D gene can be assigned with confidence. The input for sequencing was peripheral blood mononuclear cells (PBMCs), taken before the fourth cycle of nivolumab. The base sequence is TGTGCCAGCAGCTTAGACGGTTCAGGAAACACCATATATTTT. This sequence encodes CASSLDGSGNTIYF.